A single sample gave rise to the 20 T cell receptor beta chains below, sequenced in a study of T cell repertoires in cytomegalovirus infection. TCRdb analysed the reads with MiXCR anew, one entry per CDR3 protein. The sample contains over 250,000 distinct CDR3 sequences, around 20% of which appear only once. For these receptors, no antigen is known. Source: cultured PBMCs, taken from culture after CMV antigen stimulation. All receptors come from a human donor in good health (CMV status not recorded). Some clones in this sample may be carry-over from other donors' samples.

This clonotype was recorded a few times. The rearrangement uses TRBV30 and TRBJ1-2; a possible D gene is TRBD1 (5 bases). Looked up from germline, CDR1 is GTSNPN and CDR2 is SVGIG (reference sequence). This CDR3 region has 12 residues. With 1 base removed from V and 8 bases from J, the gap between germline ends came to 11 bases. The CDR3, as DNA: TGTGCCTGGAGTGCAGGGAGCAGAGGCTACACCTTC. Translation: CAWSAGSRGYTF.

This clonotype was picked up a small number of times. V and J are TRBV7-9 and TRBJ2-5; TRBD1 is a possible D gene (6 bases). V shed 5 bases and J shed 5 bases, with 15 bases lying between them. The CDR3 is 14 residues long. Germline CDR1 is SEHNR and CDR2 is FQNEAQ (reference sequence). CDR3 in amino acids: CASSDRNREETQYF. CDR3 nucleotide sequence: TGTGCCAGCAGCGATAGGAACAGGGAGGAGACCCAGTACTTC.

This clonotype appeared many times. The V and J genes are TRBV7-9 and TRBJ2-1; no clear D gene. Germline CDR1 is SEHNR and CDR2 is FQNEAQ (reference sequence). Between the trimmed V and J ends, which lost 2 bases and 9 bases, there was a span of 11 bases. The CDR3 totals 13 residues. CDR3 sequence (DNA): TGTGCCAGCAGCTTAATTAAGGGCCTTGAGCAGTTCTTC. Encoded protein: CASSLIKGLEQFF.

This clonotype was detected ten times or more. The rearrangement joins TRBV7-6 to TRBJ1-1, with D tentatively TRBD1 (5 bases). The CDR3 is 15 residues long. The germline V gene has CDR1 SGHVS and CDR2 FNYEAQ. Trimming left V 2 bases short and J 1 base short, with 11 bases between. CDR3 loop: CASSLISDRNTEAFF. For the CDR3, the DNA is TGTGCCAGCAGCTTAATCAGTGACAGGAACACTGAAGCTTTCTTT.

This clonotype has a handful of counts. The chain couples TRBV20-1 to TRBJ2-1; D is undetermined. Germline V CDR1 and CDR2: DFQATT, SNEGSKA (reference sequence). The CDR3 runs 12 residues. Between the trimmed V and J ends, which lost 7 bases and 1 base, there was a span of 8 bases. The CDR3 region is CSVPRSYNEQFF. CDR3 bases: TGCAGTGTTCCTAGGTCCTACAATGAGCAGTTCTTC.

In regard to this clonotype: Possible read error: a much larger clone is one base away. The V call is TRBV6-8, the J call TRBJ1-3, with 9 positions matching TRBD1. This CDR3 comprises 16 residues. CDR1 is MNHGY and CDR2 is SAAAGT in the germline V gene. CDR3 amino acids: CAGSYSGTGLGNTIYF. The CDR3 nucleotides are TGTGCCGGCAGTTACTCAGGGACAGGGCTTGGGAACACCATATATTTT.

This clonotype was seen repeatedly, ten times or more. The chain carries TRBV15 and TRBJ1-5; D gene unclear. Between the trimmed V and J ends, which lost 4 bases and 5 bases, there was a span of 9 bases. The CDR3 covers 13 residues. Germline assignment: CDR1 LNHNV and CDR2 YYDKDF (reference sequence). DNA for the CDR3: TGTGCCACCAGCACAGACACGTATCAGCCCCAGCATTTT. Its translation is CATSTDTYQPQHF.

V usage is TRBV7-9 and J usage is TRBJ2-1; 7 bases map to TRBD1. The germline CDR1 and CDR2 sequences are SEHNR and FQNEAQ (reference sequence). This CDR3 contains 14 residues. V trimming: 4 bases; J trimming: 7 bases; junction bases outside the gene matches: 7. The CDR3 region has the DNA TGTGCCAGCAGCTCCCGACAGGGTTCAAATGAGCAGTTCTTC. This encodes CASSSRQGSNEQFF.

This clonotype turned up a few times. The rearrangement joins TRBV5-8 to TRBJ1-5; D is unclear. Germline CDR1 and CDR2: SGHTS and YDEGEE. V was cut by 3 bases and J by 9 bases, with 7 bases left in between. CDR3 length: 11 amino acids. The CDR3 sequence: CASSSLGPQHF. CDR3 coding DNA: TGTGCCAGCAGCTCTTTAGGGCCCCAGCATTTT.

This clonotype was seen more than once but under ten times. The chain uses TRBV7-2 and TRBJ2-5; TRBD2 is a possible D gene (5 bases). V lost 3 bases and J 4 bases, leaving 15 bases between the germline ends. This CDR3 is 15 amino acids long. Per germline, CDR1 SGHTA and CDR2 FQGNSA. CDR3 nucleotides: TGTGCCAGCAGCTTTTTTTCTGGAGGTCGAGAGACCCAGTACTTC. It encodes CASSFFSGGRETQYF. Looking up the rest from reference TRBV7-2 and TRBJ2-5 gives the full variable domain: GAGVSQSPSNKVTEKGKDVELRCDPISGHTALYWYRQSLGQGLEFLIYFQGNSAPDKSGLPSDRFSAERTGGSVSTLTIQRTQQEDSAVYLCASSFFSGGRETQYFGPGTRLLVL.

The rearrangement links TRBV10-3 to TRBJ1-1, with D unclear. Per germline, CDR1 ENHRY and CDR2 SYGVKD. The CDR3 runs 14 residues. Trimming removed 4 bases from V and 3 bases from J, with 12 bases in between. The CDR3 region has the DNA TGTGCCATCAGTGGGTATAGGGAGGACACTGAAGCTTTCTTT. It is translated as CAISGYREDTEAFF.

The V gene is TRBV6-2 or TRBV6-3, the J gene TRBJ1-1; D might be TRBD1 (6 bases). CDR1 and CDR2 from the germline V gene are MNHEY and SVGEGT. The CDR3 contains 15 residues. V lost 3 bases and J 5 bases, leaving 16 bases between the germline ends. The CDR3 here is CASSYSGGRETEAFF. CDR3 DNA sequence: TGTGCCAGCAGTTATAGTGGGGGCAGAGAGACTGAAGCTTTCTTT.

This clonotype was counted only a few times. V gene TRBV6-2 or TRBV6-3 combines with J gene TRBJ1-4; no clear D gene. From germline, CDR1 is MNHEY and CDR2 SVGEGT. This CDR3 has 13 residues. V lost 4 bases and J lost 5, with 8 bases in between. This chain's CDR3 is CASSSEGNEKLFF. The CDR3 DNA sequence: TGTGCCAGCAGTTCGGAAGGAAATGAAAAACTGTTTTTT.

This clonotype was detected only a few times. The gene calls are TRBV19 and TRBJ2-1, with a tentative D call TRBD2 (6 bases). V lost 3 bases and J lost 7, with 13 bases in between. CDR3 size: 14 residues. From germline, CDR1 is LNHDA and CDR2 SQIVND (reference sequence). CDR3 in amino acids: CASSIELAPNEQFF. The CDR3 DNA follows: TGTGCCAGTAGTATTGAACTAGCTCCGAATGAGCAGTTCTTC.

The chain recombines TRBV4-3 with TRBJ2-1; D perhaps matches TRBD2 (6 bases). Germline CDR1 reads LGHNA; CDR2 reads YSLEER. The V gene lost 0 bases and the J gene lost 4 bases, with 13 bases spanning the gap. This CDR3 spans 16 amino acids. The CDR3 here is CASSQDIAVLYNEQFF. The DNA of the CDR3 is TGCGCCAGCAGCCAAGACATAGCGGTCCTTTACAATGAGCAGTTCTTC.

The chain employs TRBV3-1 and TRBJ1-5; tentative D call: TRBD1 (5 bases). CDR3 length: 12 residues. The germline V gene has CDR1 LGHDT and CDR2 YNNKEL (reference sequence). Trimming left V 3 bases short and J 9 bases short, with 9 bases between. The chain's CDR3 is CASSQGGPPQHF. CDR3 coding DNA: TGTGCCAGCAGCCAGGGGGGTCCGCCCCAGCATTTT.

This clonotype was counted at least ten times. The chain recombines TRBV7-2 with TRBJ1-2, with a possible D match to TRBD1 (5 bases). V gave up 4 bases and J gave up 8 bases, with 17 bases separating them. Germline CDR1 and CDR2: SGHTA and FQGNSA. This CDR3 spans 14 amino acids. The CDR3: CASSYRDGSYGYTF. The CDR3 region has the DNA TGTGCCAGCAGCTACCGGGACGGTAGCTACGGCTACACCTTC.

This clonotype occurred a few times. The chain uses TRBV7-9 and TRBJ1-3; the match to TRBD1 covers 7 bases. The CDR3 is made up of 14 amino acids. V dropped 5 bases and J dropped 8; count of bases not matched to a gene: 9. The germline V gene encodes CDR1 SEHNR and CDR2 FQNEAQ (reference sequence). CDR3 sequence: CASSRPRDSYTIYF. Written as DNA, the CDR3 is TGTGCCAGCAGCCGACCCCGGGACAGTTACACCATATATTTT.

The gene calls are TRBV20-1 and TRBJ2-1, with 9 bases identical to TRBD2. The CDR3 loop spans 15 amino acids. Germline values: CDR1 DFQATT, CDR2 SNEGSKA (reference sequence). Trimming cost V 0 bases and J 0 bases; bases outside gene matches: 0. The CDR3 here is CSARDSGSSYNEQFF. The CDR3 nucleotides read TGCAGTGCTAGAGATAGCGGGAGCTCCTACAATGAGCAGTTCTTC.

This chain connects TRBV30 to TRBJ1-2, with 8 positions matching TRBD1. Per the germline V gene, CDR1 is GTSNPN and CDR2 is SVGIG (reference sequence). The CDR3 totals 14 residues. The trim removed 5 bases at V and 4 bases at J, leaving 9 bases unmatched. The CDR3 region has the DNA TGTGCCTGGCGGGACAGGAGTCTTGGCTATGGCTACACCTTC. It specifies CAWRDRSLGYGYTF.